The T cell receptor beta chain described here comes from a study of cytomegalovirus exposure and HLA in healthy donors. Losses at the gene ends were 8 bases for V and 9 bases for J; bases not matched to a gene: 4. This CDR3 contains 12 residues. Germline loops: CDR1 MDHEN, CDR2 SYDVKM. Overall study findings and caveats: Upon later analysis, HLA-associated TCR beta chains proved more clonally expanded than other, equally common chains.

With respect to this clone: Its antigen is not identified.

It was with 60 Vbeta and 13 Jbeta primers that the PCR ran. Method: immunoSEQ multiplex PCR; TCRdb's copy keeps in-frame clones and lacks some. The table has 180,000 or so clones, more than 75% seen once. V usage is TRBV28 and J usage is TRBJ2-6; 7 bases are shared with TRBD1. The sequenced material came from PBMCs. The sequence was obtained from a woman between 25 and 40 years old in good health and CMV-seropositive. The CDR3 loop reads CASSTGINVLTF. Here the CDR3 DNA reads TGTGCCAGCTCGACAGGGATCAACGTCCTGACTTTC. Combining the CDR3 with reference TRBV28 and TRBJ2-6 gives the whole variable domain DVKVTQSSRYLVKRTGEKVFLECVQDMDHENMFWYRQDPGLGLRLIYFSYDVKMKEKGDIPEGYSVSREKKERFSLILESASTNQTSMYLCASSTGINVLTFGAGSRLTVL.